This T cell receptor beta chain was obtained from a study of immune cell composition in non-small cell lung cancer. Concerning this clone itself: This sample also contains other DNA sequences that code for the same CDR3.

Some clones are missing from TCRdb's copy, which holds only in-frame ones; the method was immunoSEQ multiplex PCR. The table has approximately 4,000 clones, over 65% seen once. With 7 bases clipped from V and 4 bases from J, the junction kept 12 bases outside the gene matches. The CDR3 spans 15 residues. Germline assignment: CDR1 MNHNS and CDR2 SASEGT. The receptor was isolated from a human donor with non-small cell lung cancer. J is TRBJ2-7 and V is TRBV6-1, with TRBD1 matching over 8 bases. The sequenced sample consisted of lung tumor tissue. CDR3 coding DNA: TGTGCCAGCAAGCAGGGGGCGCTTGGGAATTACGAGCAGTACTTC. Translation gives CASKQGALGNYEQYF.